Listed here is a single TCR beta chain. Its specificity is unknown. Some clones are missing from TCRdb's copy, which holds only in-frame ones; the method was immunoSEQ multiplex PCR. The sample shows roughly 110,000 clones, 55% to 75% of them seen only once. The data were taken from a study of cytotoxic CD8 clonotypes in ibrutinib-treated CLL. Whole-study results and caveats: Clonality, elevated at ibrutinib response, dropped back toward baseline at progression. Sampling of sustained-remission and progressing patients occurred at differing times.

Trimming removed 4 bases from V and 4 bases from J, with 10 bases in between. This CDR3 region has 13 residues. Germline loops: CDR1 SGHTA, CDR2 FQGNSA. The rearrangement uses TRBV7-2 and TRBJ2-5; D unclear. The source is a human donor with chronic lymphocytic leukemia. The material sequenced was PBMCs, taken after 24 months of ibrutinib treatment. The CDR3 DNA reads TGTGCCAGCAGCTCAAAAATGGGAGAGACCCAGTACTTC. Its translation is CASSSKMGETQYF.